The clone carrying this T cell receptor (beta chain) was observed once. These data belong to a study of CD8+ T cells in alopecia areata. As the sequencing template, cDNA was produced by extracting RNA and reverse transcribing it. Using immunoSEQ multiplex PCR, the repertoire was profiled, and TCRdb retains in-frame clones only, with some absent. The sample records approximately 100,000 clones, 40% to 55% being singletons. The CDR3 consists of 14 residues. Germline-derived CDR1 and CDR2 are SGHNT and YENEEA. V was clipped by 4 bases and J by 6 bases; unmatched bases: 9. The receptor was isolated from a human donor with alopecia areata. The specimen was CD4+ T cells sorted from blood. V usage is TRBV11-3 and J usage is TRBJ2-7; 7 bases line up with TRBD1. CDR3 sequence reads: CASSSLPRDSEQYF. CDR3 sequence (DNA): TGTGCCAGCAGCTCTCTGCCAAGGGACAGCGAGCAGTACTTC.